The 30 T cell receptor beta chains reported below all come from one sample, sequenced in a study of human T cells and chemical hapten exposure. TCRdb reprocessed the RACE reads via MiXCR and lists one record per CDR3 protein. The sample lists fewer than 400,000 distinct CDR3 sequences, approximately 6.3% seen once, with 8% to 9% in the top ten. Noted time point: patch test 1, 2 weeks after DPC sensitization. Described treatment: therapeutic diphenylcyclopropenone sensitization with weekly scalp DPC. The source material was whole blood, sampled in connection with sensitization to the hapten diphenylcyclopropenone (DPC). The receptors derive from a woman aged 18-29 years with alopecia areata. Some clones in this sample may be carry-over from other donors' samples.

This clonotype occurred a few times. This chain uses TRBV10-3 with TRBJ1-5; perhaps TRBD1 as D (5 bases). Germline loops: CDR1 ENHRY, CDR2 SYGVKD. Trimming removed 10 bases at V and 4 bases at J, with 14 bases between. The CDR3 extends over 13 amino acids. The CDR3 nucleotides are TGTGCCACCAGCAAGACAGAGAATCAGCCCCAGCATTTT. It is translated as CATSKTENQPQHF.

V gene TRBV20-1 combines with J gene TRBJ2-3; weak D call: TRBD2 (7 bases). V was shortened by 6 bases and J by 1 base, with 14 bases between the two germline ends. This CDR3 comprises 14 residues. CDR1 is DFQATT and CDR2 is SNEGSKA in the germline V gene (reference sequence). CDR3 amino acids: CSATAGARTDTQYF. Written as DNA, the CDR3 is TGCAGTGCCACTGCGGGGGCGCGCACAGATACGCAGTATTTT.

This clonotype was recorded many times. In nucleotides, the CDR3 is TGTGCCAGCAGCCGACTAGCGGGAGAGACCCAGTACTTC. Its protein is CASSRLAGETQYF. This sequence joins TRBV6-6 and TRBJ2-5, with 10 bases fitting TRBD2. V lost 6 bases, J lost 4 bases, and 2 bases stayed unmatched. Germline V lookup: CDR1 MNHNY, CDR2 SVGAGI (reference sequence). This CDR3 comprises 13 residues.

This chain connects TRBV3-1 to TRBJ1-2; D gene ambiguous. The CDR3 loop spans 13 amino acids. Germline V gives CDR1 LGHDT, CDR2 YNNKEL (reference sequence). The germline V and J ends were trimmed by 3 bases and 3 bases, with 8 bases remaining between them. CDR3 sequence (DNA): TGTGCCAGCAGCCAGGGGTCAGACTATGGCTACACCTTC. This codes for CASSQGSDYGYTF.

This clonotype was detected a few times. The chain joins TRBV6-5 to TRBJ2-2; D not certain. The CDR3 has 13 amino acids. Trimming took 0 bases from V and 9 from J, leaving 8 bases between them. Looked up from germline, CDR1 is MNHEY and CDR2 is SVGAGI. DNA for the CDR3: TGTGCCAGCAGTTACTCGGCTGCCAGGGAGCTGTTTTTT. It encodes CASSYSAARELFF.

The chain couples TRBV5-6 to TRBJ2-3, with D maybe TRBD2 (5 bases). This CDR3 region has 15 residues. Germline CDR1 is SGHDT and CDR2 is YYEEEE. The ends were cut back, 0 bases at V and 9 bases at J, with 17 bases in the middle. CDR3 sequence reads: CASSLAGVRIDTQYF. DNA of the CDR3: TGTGCCAGCAGCTTGGCCGGGGTAAGGATTGACACGCAGTATTTT.

This clonotype occurred a few times. This chain links TRBV6-5 with TRBJ2-3; D unclear. This CDR3 has 14 residues. The V gene lost 4 bases and the J gene lost 5 bases, with 13 bases spanning the gap. Germline CDR1 is MNHEY and CDR2 is SVGAGI. CDR3 sequence reads: CASSFNLPGDTQYF. DNA of the CDR3: TGTGCCAGCAGTTTTAACTTACCTGGAGATACGCAGTATTTT.

This clonotype was observed a handful of times. V and J are TRBV5-1 and TRBJ1-6, with D perhaps TRBD1 (5 bases). The CDR3 totals 14 residues. The V end lost 3 bases, the J end lost 9 bases, and 13 bases lay between the germline ends. The germline gives CDR1 SGHRS, CDR2 YFSETQ. The CDR3 loop is CASSSGDGGSPLHF. The CDR3 region has the DNA TGCGCCAGCAGCTCGGGGGACGGCGGTTCACCCCTCCACTTT.

This clonotype has a handful of counts. V and J are TRBV7-2 and TRBJ2-3, with D uncertain. Germline assignment: CDR1 SGHTA and CDR2 FQGNSA. Between the trimmed V and J ends, which lost 0 bases and 2 bases, there was a span of 9 bases. The CDR3 has 15 amino acids. In DNA form, the CDR3 reads TGTGCCAGCAGCTTAGCGGCCCAGGCCACAGATACGCAGTATTTT. Protein sequence: CASSLAAQATDTQYF.

This clonotype was found a few times. The V and J genes are TRBV7-8 and TRBJ2-7; tentative D call: TRBD1 (6 bases). V lost 1 base and J lost 2, with 9 bases in between. Germline-derived CDR1 and CDR2 are SGHVS and FQNEAQ. This CDR3 contains 14 residues. Here the CDR3 reads CASSLDGTPYEQYF. CDR3 bases: TGTGCCAGCAGCTTAGACGGGACACCCTACGAGCAGTACTTC.

Only a few counts were recorded for this clonotype. V usage is TRBV7-9 and J usage is TRBJ1-2; TRBD1 agrees at 8 bases. Germline lookup yields CDR1 SEHNR and CDR2 FQNEAQ (reference sequence). The CDR3 length is 14 residues. Losses at the gene ends were 0 bases for V and 5 bases for J; bases not matched to a gene: 2. The chain's CDR3 is CASSLADRAYGYTF. CDR3 nucleotide sequence: TGTGCCAGCAGCTTAGCGGACAGGGCTTATGGCTACACCTTC.

This clonotype was recorded a few times. The V gene is TRBV20-1, the J gene TRBJ2-3; TRBD2 matches at 11 bases. Germline V lookup: CDR1 DFQATT, CDR2 SNEGSKA (reference sequence). This CDR3 region has 16 residues. The V gene end was trimmed by 5 bases and the J gene end by 0 bases; junction bases not matched to a gene: 7. Here the CDR3 reads CSASSGGIESTDTQYF. In nucleotides, the CDR3 is TGCAGTGCTTCTAGCGGGGGGATTGAGAGCACAGATACGCAGTATTTT.

Written as DNA, the CDR3 is TGTGCCAGTAGTGTATATCGACTAGCGGGGGGACGAGATGAGCAGTTCTTC. This gives the protein CASSVYRLAGGRDEQFF. This chain links TRBV19 with TRBJ2-1; 13 bases fit TRBD2. The germline V gene encodes CDR1 LNHDA and CDR2 SQIVND (reference sequence). The CDR3 consists of 17 residues. Unmatched junction bases numbered 12, after V lost 5 bases and J lost 8 bases.

This clonotype has just a few counts. The rearrangement links TRBV10-3 to TRBJ1-1; 11 nucleotides line up with TRBD1. The V segment lost 6 bases and the J segment 6 bases; nucleotides outside the gene matches: 3. CDR3 size: 13 residues. Germline assignment: CDR1 ENHRY and CDR2 SYGVKD. For the CDR3, the DNA is TGTGCCATCAGAGGACAGGGGGCATCTGAAGCTTTCTTT. This gives the protein CAIRGQGASEAFF.

This clonotype turned up a few times. The chain joins TRBV28 to TRBJ2-7; D unclear. V lost 8 bases to trimming and J lost 3 bases, with 14 bases between them. The CDR3 is 13 amino acids. Looked up from germline, CDR1 is MDHEN and CDR2 is SYDVKM. This CDR3 is CASSSGSIYEQYF. The CDR3 bases are TGTGCCAGCTCCTCCGGGTCCATCTACGAGCAGTACTTC.

The CDR3 here is CAISGQLRGGSYEQYF. The CDR3 bases are TGTGCCATCAGTGGACAGCTTCGGGGTGGGTCCTACGAGCAGTACTTC. This chain connects TRBV10-3 to TRBJ2-7; possibly TRBD1 or TRBD2 for D (5 bases each). Germline CDR1 and CDR2: ENHRY and SYGVKD. V lost 4 bases to trimming and J lost 1 base, with 17 bases between them. CDR3 size: 16 residues.

This clonotype was seen only a few times. The V call is TRBV7-3, the J call TRBJ1-1; maybe TRBD1 (5 bases). The CDR3 has 14 amino acids. The V end lost 3 bases, the J end lost 4 bases, and 12 bases lay between the germline ends. CDR1 and CDR2 from the germline V gene are SGHTA and FQGTGA. The CDR3 protein is CASSFSGPGTEAFF. The CDR3 bases are TGTGCCAGCAGCTTCTCAGGGCCGGGCACTGAAGCTTTCTTT.

A single count supports this clonotype. The rearrangement links TRBV4-3 to TRBJ1-1; D is uncertain. Germline CDR1 LGHNA, CDR2 YSLEER. V dropped 1 base and J dropped 8 bases, with 8 bases sitting between them. This CDR3 is built from 12 residues. CDR3 residues: CASSQGGREAFF. The CDR3 nucleotides read TGCGCCAGCAGCCAAGGGGGTCGCGAAGCTTTCTTT.

Comment on this clonotype: A much larger clone sits a single nucleotide away, making a read error possible. J is TRBJ1-5 and V is TRBV6-2 or TRBV6-3, with D perhaps matching TRBD1 (5 bases). Per the germline V gene, CDR1 is MNHEY and CDR2 is SVGEGT. This CDR3 is built from 14 residues. The CDR3 bases are TGTGCCAGCTGTTACTCAGGGAGCAATCAGCCCCAGCATTTT. It specifies CASCYSGSNQPQHF.

This clonotype turned up a few times. The chain uses TRBV21-1 and TRBJ1-5. TRBV21-1 is designated a pseudogene. The CDR3 consists of 17 residues. The CDR3 bases are TGTGCCAGCAGCAAAAACTTAGGACGGAGCGGCAATCAGCCCCAGCATTTT. This encodes CASSKNLGRSGNQPQHF.

This clonotype was counted a few times. The J gene is TRBJ1-5, the V gene TRBV3-1; no clear D gene. The CDR3 contains 15 residues. Trimming shortened V by 0 bases and J by 9 bases, and 15 bases separated the two germline ends. Germline V gene data show CDR1 as LGHDT and CDR2 as YNNKEL (reference sequence). Here the CDR3 reads CASSQDSPFGRPQHF. CDR3 bases: TGTGCCAGCAGCCAAGACAGCCCCTTCGGGCGGCCCCAGCATTTT.

This clonotype was picked up a small number of times. The chain recombines TRBV5-8 with TRBJ2-5; D is uncertain. This CDR3 is 14 amino acids long. Trimming took off 4 bases at V and 2 bases at J, with 12 bases between the two ends. Germline CDR1 is SGHTS and CDR2 is YDEGEE. The CDR3 protein is CASSEGVSQETQYF. CDR3 in DNA: TGTGCCAGCAGCGAAGGAGTTTCACAAGAGACCCAGTACTTC.

V and J are TRBV12-3 or TRBV12-4 and TRBJ1-5; possible D gene TRBD1, 5 bases. The V end lost 3 bases, the J end lost 3 bases, and 9 bases lay between the germline ends. The CDR3 loop spans 14 amino acids. CDR3 in amino acids: CASSFDRINQPQHF. The DNA for the CDR3 is TGTGCCAGCAGTTTCGACAGAATCAATCAGCCCCAGCATTTT.

This clonotype was seen more than once but under ten times. The V gene is TRBV7-9, the J gene TRBJ1-6, with D perhaps matching TRBD1 (5 bases). CDR3 length: 15 amino acids. V lost 5 bases to trimming and J lost 6 bases, with 14 bases between them. Germline V CDR1 and CDR2: SEHNR, FQNEAQ (reference sequence). CDR3 in DNA: TGTGCCAGCAGCGAATGGCAGGGCGGTAATTCACCCCTCCACTTT. Its protein is CASSEWQGGNSPLHF.

This clonotype appeared many times. The chain uses TRBV6-5 and TRBJ1-1, with D possibly TRBD1 on 6 matching bases. V lost 4 bases and J 8 bases, leaving 14 bases between the germline ends. This CDR3 contains 13 residues. From germline, CDR1 is MNHEY and CDR2 SVGAGI. DNA for the CDR3: TGTGCCAGCAGTTCCCTTAACGGGGGCGAAGCTTTCTTT. As protein: CASSSLNGGEAFF.

The chain recombines TRBV7-2 with TRBJ1-5; D remains ambiguous. The CDR3 runs to 13 residues. The V end was cut by 3 bases, the J end by 5 bases, with 8 bases between. The germline gives CDR1 SGHTA, CDR2 FQGNSA. For the CDR3, the DNA is TGTGCCAGCAGCTTTCGATCCGATCAGCCCCAGCATTTT. The encoded protein is CASSFRSDQPQHF.

This clonotype was found a few times. The CDR3 bases are TGTGCCAGCAGGTTTGACTTCGGCACAGATACGCAGTATTTT. Translated: CASRFDFGTDTQYF. J is TRBJ2-3 and V is TRBV6-2 or TRBV6-3; no reliable D call. Between the trimmed V and J ends, which lost 6 bases and 1 base, there was a span of 11 bases. Germline V CDR1 and CDR2: MNHEY, SVGEGT. This CDR3 contains 14 residues.

The chain employs TRBV6-5 and TRBJ1-6; 7 bases are shared with TRBD1. Unmatched junction bases numbered 9, after V lost 6 bases and J lost 10 bases. The CDR3 loop spans 14 amino acids. Germline CDR1 reads MNHEY; CDR2 reads SVGAGI. CDR3 sequence: CASSLQRGRSPLHF. The CDR3 DNA sequence: TGTGCCAGCAGCCTCCAGAGGGGGCGATCACCCCTCCACTTT.

This clonotype turned up a few times. The chain combines TRBV20-1 with TRBJ1-4, with 9 nucleotides matching TRBD1. There are 15 residues in the CDR3. Germline trimming cut 3 bases from V and 6 bases from J; bases unmatched to any gene: 8. Germline CDR1 and CDR2: DFQATT and SNEGSKA (reference sequence). The CDR3 is CSASVFRDRDEKLFF. In DNA, the CDR3 is TGCAGTGCTAGCGTCTTTCGGGACAGGGATGAAAAACTGTTTTTT.

This clonotype was found many times. The rearrangement links TRBV7-2 to TRBJ2-3, with D uncertain. The CDR3 consists of 13 residues. The V end lost 1 base, the J end lost 4 bases, and 6 bases lay between the germline ends. Germline V lookup: CDR1 SGHTA, CDR2 FQGNSA. CDR3 sequence reads: CASSLVESDTQYF. The CDR3 DNA sequence: TGTGCCAGCAGCTTAGTGGAGTCAGATACGCAGTATTTT.